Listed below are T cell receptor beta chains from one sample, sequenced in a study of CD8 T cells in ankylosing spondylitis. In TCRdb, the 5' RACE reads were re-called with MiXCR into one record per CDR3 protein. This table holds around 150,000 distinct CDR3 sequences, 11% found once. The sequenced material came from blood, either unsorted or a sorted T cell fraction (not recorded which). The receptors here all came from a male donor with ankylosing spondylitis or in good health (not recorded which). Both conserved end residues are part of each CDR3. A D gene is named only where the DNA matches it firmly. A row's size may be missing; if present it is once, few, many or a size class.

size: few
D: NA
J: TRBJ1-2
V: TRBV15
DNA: TGTGCCACCAGCGCCCGACAGGCCCCTATCGATGGCTACACCTTC
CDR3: CATSARQAPIDGYTF

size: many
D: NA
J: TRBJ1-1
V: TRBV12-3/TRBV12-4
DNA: TGTGCCAGCAGCGTACAGACGTTGAACACTGAAGCTTTCTTT
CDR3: CASSVQTLNTEAFF

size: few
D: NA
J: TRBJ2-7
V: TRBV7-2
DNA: TGTGCCAGCAGCTTAGAATGGCTCTCCTACGAGCAGTACTTC
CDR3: CASSLEWLSYEQYF

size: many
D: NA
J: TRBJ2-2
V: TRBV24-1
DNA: TGTGCCACCCCCGGTGACGCCACCTCCGGGGAGCTGTTTTTT
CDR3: CATPGDATSGELFF

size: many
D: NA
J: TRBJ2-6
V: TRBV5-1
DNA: TGCGCCAGCAGCTTGGTCTATCCGGGACACCTGAGCTCTGGGGCCAACGTCCTGACTTTC
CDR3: CASSLVYPGHLSSGANVLTF

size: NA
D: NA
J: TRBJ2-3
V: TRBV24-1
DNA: TGTGCCCCTTCTTTCGGGGGCCGCACAGATACGCAGTATTTT
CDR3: CAPSFGGRTDTQYF

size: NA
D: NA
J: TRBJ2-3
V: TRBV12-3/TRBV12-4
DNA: TGTGCCAGCATACTAGGGGGAGGGACAGATACGCAGTATTTT
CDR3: CASILGGGTDTQYF

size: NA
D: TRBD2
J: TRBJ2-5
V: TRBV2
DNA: TGTGCCAGCACTCTGCGGGCGGCGGGGGGCCAAACCCAGTACTTC
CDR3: CASTLRAAGGQTQYF

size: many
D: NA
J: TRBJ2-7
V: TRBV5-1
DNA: TGCGCCAGCAGCTTCGGCCTAAACTCCTACGAGCAGTACTTC
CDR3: CASSFGLNSYEQYF

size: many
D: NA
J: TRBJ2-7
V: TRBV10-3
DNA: TGTGCCATCAGTGGCGGTACCGTCTCCTACGAGCAGTACTTC
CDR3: CAISGGTVSYEQYF

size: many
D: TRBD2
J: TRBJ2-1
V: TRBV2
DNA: TGTGCCAGCAGGGCCCTAGCGGGAGGAGGAGGCAATGAGCAGTTCTTC
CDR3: CASRALAGGGGNEQFF

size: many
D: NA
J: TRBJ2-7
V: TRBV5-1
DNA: TGCGCCAGCAGCGAACAGGAGGACCAGCAGTACTTC
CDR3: CASSEQEDQQYF

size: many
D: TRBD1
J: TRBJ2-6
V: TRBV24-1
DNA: TGTGCCACCAGTCCGGGACAGGGGACCATTGGGGCCAACGTCCTGACTTTC
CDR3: CATSPGQGTIGANVLTF

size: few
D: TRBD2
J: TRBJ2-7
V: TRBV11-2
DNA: TGTGCCAGCAGCTTCTCGGCCGGGGAGGGCTACGAGCAGTACTTC
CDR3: CASSFSAGEGYEQYF

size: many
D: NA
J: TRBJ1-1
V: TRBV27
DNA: TGTGCCAGCAGTTGGACGGACGGCCAGACTGAAGCTTTCTTT
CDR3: CASSWTDGQTEAFF

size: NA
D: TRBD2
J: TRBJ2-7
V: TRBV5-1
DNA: TGCGCCAGCAGCTTGGCCGTAACTAGCGGGACCTACGAGCAGTACTTC
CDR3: CASSLAVTSGTYEQYF

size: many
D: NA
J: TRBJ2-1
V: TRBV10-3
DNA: TGTGCCATCACCTCGGACGTTTACAATGAGCAGTTCTTC
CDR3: CAITSDVYNEQFF

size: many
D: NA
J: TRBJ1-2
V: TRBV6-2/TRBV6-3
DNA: TGTGCCAGCAGCGACCGGGACTATGGCTACACCTTC
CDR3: CASSDRDYGYTF

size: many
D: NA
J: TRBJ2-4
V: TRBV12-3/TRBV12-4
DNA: TGTGCCAGCAGTTTAGAAGCAGGGGGGGATGCCAAAAACATTCAGTACTTC
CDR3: CASSLEAGGDAKNIQYF

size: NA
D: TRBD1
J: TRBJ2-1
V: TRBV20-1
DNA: TGCAGTGCTATAACAGGGGTCTCCTACAATGAGCAGTTCTTC
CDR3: CSAITGVSYNEQFF

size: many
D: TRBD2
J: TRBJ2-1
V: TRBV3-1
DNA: TGTGCCAGCAGCCTGAGCGGGATTCAATACTACAATGAGCAGTTCTTC
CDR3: CASSLSGIQYYNEQFF

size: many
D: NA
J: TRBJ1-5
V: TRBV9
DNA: TGTGCCAGCAGCGCGGCGGCCAGCAATCAGCCCCAGCATTTT
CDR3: CASSAAASNQPQHF

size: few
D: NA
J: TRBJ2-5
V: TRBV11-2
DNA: TGTGCCAGCAGCCCGGGGATAGGGTTGGAGACCCAGTACTTC
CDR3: CASSPGIGLETQYF

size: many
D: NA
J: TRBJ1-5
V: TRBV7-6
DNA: TGTGCCAGCAGCCCTTCGTGGAATCAGCCCCAGCATTTT
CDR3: CASSPSWNQPQHF

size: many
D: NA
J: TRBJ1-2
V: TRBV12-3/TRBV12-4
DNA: TGTGCCACCCTTCTCCGATACTATGGCTACACCTTC
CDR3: CATLLRYYGYTF

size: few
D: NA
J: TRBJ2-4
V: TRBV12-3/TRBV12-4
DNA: TGTGCCAGCTCCTCGGGGGGAGGGGGGCGTCTAGCCAAAAACATTCAGTACTTC
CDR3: CASSSGGGGRLAKNIQYF

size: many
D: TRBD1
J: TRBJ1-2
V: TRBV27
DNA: TGTGCCAGCAGTCTTCGGACAGGGGTCCACTATGGCTACACCTTC
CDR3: CASSLRTGVHYGYTF

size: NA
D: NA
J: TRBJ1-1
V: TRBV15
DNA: TGTGCCACCAGCAGGAAAAGGGACACTGAAGCTTTCTTT
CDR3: CATSRKRDTEAFF

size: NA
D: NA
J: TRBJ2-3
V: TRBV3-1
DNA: TGTGCCAGCAGCCAAGGGTTTGGGGGCACAGATACGCAGTATTTT
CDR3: CASSQGFGGTDTQYF

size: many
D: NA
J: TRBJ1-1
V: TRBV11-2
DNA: TGTGCCAGCAGCCCAAGACAGACAAAGAACACTGAAGCTTTCTTT
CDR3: CASSPRQTKNTEAFF

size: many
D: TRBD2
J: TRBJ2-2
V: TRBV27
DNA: TGTGCCAGCAGTCTAGCGGCCTACACCGGGGAGCTGTTTTTT
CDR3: CASSLAAYTGELFF

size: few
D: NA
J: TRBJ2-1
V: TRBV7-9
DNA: TGTGCCAGCAGCTTATTTTTGAGCAGCTCCTACAATGAGCAGTTCTTC
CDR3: CASSLFLSSSYNEQFF

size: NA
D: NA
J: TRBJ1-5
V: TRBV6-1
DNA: TGTGCCAGCAGTGTCCGGGGCCAGGCTGGCAATCAGCCCCAGCATTTT
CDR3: CASSVRGQAGNQPQHF

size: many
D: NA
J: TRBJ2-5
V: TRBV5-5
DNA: TGTGCCAGCAGCTTGCTGTGGGGCAAGGAGACCCAGTACTTC
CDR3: CASSLLWGKETQYF

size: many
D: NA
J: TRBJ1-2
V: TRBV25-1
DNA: TGTGCCAGCAGTGAATATGAGGTTGGCTACACCTTC
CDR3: CASSEYEVGYTF

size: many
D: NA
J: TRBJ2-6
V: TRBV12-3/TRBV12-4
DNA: TGTGCCAGCAGTTTCCCGAAAGCTGGGGCCAACGTCCTGACTTTC
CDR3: CASSFPKAGANVLTF

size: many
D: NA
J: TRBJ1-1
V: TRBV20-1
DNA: TGCAGTGCTAGAGAGCTAAGATTTCTTGGAGCTTTCTTT
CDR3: CSARELRFLGAFF

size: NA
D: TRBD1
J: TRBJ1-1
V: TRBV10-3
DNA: TGTGCCATCAGAAACAGGGGAGAGGGTTTGATGAACACTGAAGCTTTCTTT
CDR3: CAIRNRGEGLMNTEAFF

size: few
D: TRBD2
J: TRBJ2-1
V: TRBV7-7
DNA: TGTGCCAGCAGCTTCGAAGGCGGACTAGCGAGTGGTGAGCAGTTCTTC
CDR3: CASSFEGGLASGEQFF

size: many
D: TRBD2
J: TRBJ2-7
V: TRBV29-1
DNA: TGCAGCGTTGAGGAATTAGCGGGCGGGCAGTACTTC
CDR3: CSVEELAGGQYF

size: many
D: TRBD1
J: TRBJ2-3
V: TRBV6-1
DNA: TGTGCCAGCAGGTTTAAGGGGGCCGTCACAGATACGCAGTATTTT
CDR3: CASRFKGAVTDTQYF

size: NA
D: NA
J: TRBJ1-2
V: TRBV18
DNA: TGTGCCAGCTCACCATCGGGAGCTAACTATGGCTACACCTTC
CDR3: CASSPSGANYGYTF

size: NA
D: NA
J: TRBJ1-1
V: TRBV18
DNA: TGTGCCAGCTCACCATCCGGGGTTTCTGAAGCTTTCTTT
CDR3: CASSPSGVSEAFF

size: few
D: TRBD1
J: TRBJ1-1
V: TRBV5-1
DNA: TGCGCCAGCAGCAAAACAGTCGCTGGGGACAGGGTAGGTCCCCGAACGAAGAACACTGAAGCTTTCTTT
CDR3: CASSKTVAGDRVGPRTKNTEAFF

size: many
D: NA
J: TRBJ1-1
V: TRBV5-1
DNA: TGCGCCAGCAGCTTGCAGGCGAACACTGAAGCTTTCTTT
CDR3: CASSLQANTEAFF

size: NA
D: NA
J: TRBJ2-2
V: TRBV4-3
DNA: TGCGCCAGCAGCCAATTAGACGGGGGCGGGGAGCTGTTTTTT
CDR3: CASSQLDGGGELFF

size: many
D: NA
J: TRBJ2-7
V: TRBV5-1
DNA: TGCGCCAGCTCTCCCCGTCGACTTTCCTTCGGTGTCTACGAGCAGTACTTC
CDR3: CASSPRRLSFGVYEQYF

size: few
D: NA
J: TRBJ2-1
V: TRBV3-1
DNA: TGTGCCAGCGGACACAATGAGCAGTTCTTC
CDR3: CASGHNEQFF

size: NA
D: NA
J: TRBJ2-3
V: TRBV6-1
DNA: TGTGCCAGCAGTCGACGAGACTGGGGCACAGATACGCAGTATTTT
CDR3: CASSRRDWGTDTQYF

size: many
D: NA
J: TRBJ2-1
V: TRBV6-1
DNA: TGTGCCAGCAGTGACCTACTAGCCCCCCCTTACAATGAGCAGTTCTTC
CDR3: CASSDLLAPPYNEQFF

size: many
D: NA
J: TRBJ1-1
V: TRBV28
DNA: TGTGCCAGCCGCGGACAGATTACTGAAGCTTTCTTT
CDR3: CASRGQITEAFF

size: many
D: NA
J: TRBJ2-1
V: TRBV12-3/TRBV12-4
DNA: TGTGCCGGAGAACGACCAGAAGCCAATGAGCAGTTCTTC
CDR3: CAGERPEANEQFF

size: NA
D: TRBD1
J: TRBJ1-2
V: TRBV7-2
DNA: TGTGCCAGCAGCTTAGCGCTGGGACAGGGCTATGGCTACACCTTC
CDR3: CASSLALGQGYGYTF

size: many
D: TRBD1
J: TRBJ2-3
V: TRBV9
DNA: TGTGCCAGCAGCCCGAGAGGACAGGCTGAGGCTTATCCAGATACGCAGTATTTT
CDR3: CASSPRGQAEAYPDTQYF

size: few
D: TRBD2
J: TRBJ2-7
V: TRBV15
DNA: TGTGCCACCAGCAGAAAGCGGGAGGTTTCCGAGCAGTACTTC
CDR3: CATSRKREVSEQYF

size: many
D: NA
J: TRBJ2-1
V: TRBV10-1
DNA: TGCGCCAGCAGTGAGTCGAGGGGATTCTACAATGAGCAGTTCTTC
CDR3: CASSESRGFYNEQFF

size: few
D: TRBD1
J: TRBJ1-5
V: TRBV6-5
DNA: TGTGCCAGCAGTTACGCCTCGGGACAGGGGGGCAATCAGCCCCAGCATTTT
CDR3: CASSYASGQGGNQPQHF